This T cell receptor (beta chain) was recorded in a study of vaccination and CD4 T cells after COVID-19 (dated by TCRdb to 2022 to 2024). Study-wide context: The convalescent cohort included six males and four females, with two Hispanic individuals, seven Caucasians, two Asians and one multiracial person. Participants got two doses of the Pfizer-BioNTech BNT162b2 vaccine (n=8) or two doses of the Moderna mRNA-1273 vaccine (n=2). Post-COVID blood samples from convalescent patients were collected a median of roughly 100 days after diagnosis, with a range of roughly 30 to 170 days. Post-vaccine blood samples were obtained a median of about 77 days after the second vaccine dose, with a range of 14 to 241 days. Overlapping spike peptide pools from SARS-CoV-2 and from the common cold coronaviruses HCoV-NL63, HCoV-OC43 and HCoV-229E were used as culture stimuli. As controls, cultures received a CEFX viral epitope pool (the positive control), an HIV-1 Nef peptide pool (the negative control), or no peptide at all. In some eleven COVID-19 convalescent patients and a handful of infection-naive healthy vaccine recipients, researchers compared the spike-specific CD4+ TCR repertoire from before mRNA vaccination with the repertoire from after. An earlier paper using these donors assessed, at the TCR clonotype level, memory CD4+ T cell crossreactivity between SARS-CoV-2 and common cold coronavirus spike proteins.

Including cysteine and phenylalanine, the CDR3 has 13 amino acids. Only the CDR3 region is kept as DNA, spanning 39 bases read in frame from base 1. V lost 1 base and J lost 4 bases; the stretch between them is 7 bases long. CDR1 is given as MNHNS and CDR2 as SASEGT, both from the germline V gene. The library was prepared using PCR. At the Johns Hopkins FTIC core, DNA from the cultured CD4+ T cells underwent TCR sequencing with the Oncomine TCR Beta short-read assay. Genomic DNA was extracted from the cultured CD4+ T cells with the QIAamp micro DNA kit. Oncomine TCR Beta libraries from cultured CD4+ T cells were pooled using unique dual indexes and sequenced on an Illumina iSeq 100. Under the source paper's analysis protocol: Non-productive sequences were removed, and CDR3s that did not start with C, did not end with F or W, or were shorter than 7 amino acids were discarded. The MANAFEST web application was used to identify antigen-specific clonotypes by comparing peptide-stimulated wells against reference wells and other culture wells. For a clone to be called positive, the clone needed an FDR below 0.05, an odds ratio above 5, and a productive frequency above 0.1% in at least two of three replicate wells. A clonotype was classed as cross-reactive if the clonotype showed significant expansion both in SARS-CoV-2 spike wells and in at least one common cold coronavirus spike condition. Using R version 3.6.1, CDR3 homology was evaluated through Levenshtein distances (stringdist) along with unrooted phylogenetic trees (ape). The public reads were run again by TCRdb, first through fastp at Q25 and then through MiXCR, and only productive beta chains were kept. Rows with one shared CDR3 protein collapse into an entry with the most common genes and DNA. TCRdb's processing, not the study's, gives the V and J calls here. Here the sample has almost 7,500 distinct CDR3 sequences; 25% to 35% occur a single time. In total, the top ten clones hold about 35% of the sample.

Broader findings and caveats from the paper: The study included relatively few convalescent patients and did not analyze early timepoints after natural infection. The median count of SARS-CoV-2-reactive clonotypes went up from 21 after infection to 38 after vaccination, although the change was not significant. In convalescent patients, nearly all vaccine-specific clones (304 of 307) were found to be mono-reactive for SARS-CoV-2 spike rather than cross-reactive with common cold coronaviruses. Among the post-vaccine SARS-CoV-2-reactive clones in convalescent patients, a median roughly 85% showed up only after vaccination, which suggests vaccine-specific priming.

The sample's treatment or condition, from its label and the paper: roughly 11-day PBMC culture with coronavirus spike peptide pools or control peptides (ViraFEST assay). CD4+ T cells from unexposed donors were collected before the COVID-19 pandemic (2011-2018). The study used the ViraFEST assay, which expanded antigen-specific T cells with peptide pools and then identified expanded clonotypes by TCR sequencing. Over 1.5 million PBMCs per well were cultured in IMDM with approximately 5% human AB serum and 9 to 10 IU/ml IL-2, plus 10 ug/ml peptide pools. On days 3 and 7, half of the culture medium was replaced with fresh IL-2-containing medium. CD4+ T cells were isolated after roughly 10 days of culture through negative selection using the EasySep CD4+ T cell isolation kit. As far as cell numbers permitted, CD4+ T cells from unexposed donors were tested for reactivity against SARS-CoV-2 S and N as well as four spike pools from common cold coronaviruses. Ficoll-Paque Plus gradient centrifugation was used to isolate PBMCs from whole blood, and the isolated PBMCs were then either used fresh or cryopreserved at -140C. In general, triplicate wells were set up for every culture condition. The leukapheresis product used for the unexposed donors was purchased from a commercial source.

This clonotype was seen a few times. No antigen is known for it. Qualities for individual bases were not recorded, and no much larger clone is one base off. The receptor was derived from a human donor in good health. The sequenced material came from CD4+ T cells from blood, cultured in vitro. The sequence joins TRBV6-1 to TRBJ2-5; the D gene cannot be resolved reliably. CDR3 loop: CASSEVPTETQYF. The DNA is TGTGCCAGCAGTGAAGTTCCTACAGAGACCCAGTACTTC.